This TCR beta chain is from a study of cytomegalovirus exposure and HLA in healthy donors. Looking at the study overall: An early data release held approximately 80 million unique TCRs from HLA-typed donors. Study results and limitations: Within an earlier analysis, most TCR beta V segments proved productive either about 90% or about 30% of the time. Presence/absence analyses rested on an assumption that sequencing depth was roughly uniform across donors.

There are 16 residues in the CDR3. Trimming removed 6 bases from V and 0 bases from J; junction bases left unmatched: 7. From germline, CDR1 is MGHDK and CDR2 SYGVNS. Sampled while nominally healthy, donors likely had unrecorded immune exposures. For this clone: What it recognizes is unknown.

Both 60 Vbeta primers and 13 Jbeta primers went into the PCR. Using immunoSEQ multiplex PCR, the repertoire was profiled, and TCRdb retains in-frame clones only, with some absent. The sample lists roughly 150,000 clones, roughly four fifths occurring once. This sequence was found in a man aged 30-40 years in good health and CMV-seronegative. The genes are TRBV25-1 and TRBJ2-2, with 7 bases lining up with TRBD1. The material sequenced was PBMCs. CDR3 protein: CASSPLGTANTGELFF. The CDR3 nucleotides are TGTGCCAGCAGCCCCTTGGGGACAGCGAACACCGGGGAGCTGTTTTTT.